Sequencing of this T cell receptor beta chain was carried out in a study of OX40 agonist ivuxolimab in advanced cancers. Background for the entire study: The costimulatory receptor OX40 (CD134) was targeted by ivuxolimab, a fully human IgG2 agonistic monoclonal antibody. Intravenous ivuxolimab was administered to patients every 2 weeks at six dose levels: 0.01, 0.1, 0.3, 1.5, 3 and 10 mg/kg. Among the approximately 50 dose-escalation patients, around 19 had hepatocellular carcinoma, 15 or so melanoma, 9 renal cell carcinoma and 9 head and neck cancer. The dose-escalation cohort was about 83% male with a mean age of roughly 62 years, ranging from roughly 23 to 90. Patients were allowed to have had prior anti-PD-1, anti-PD-L1 or anti-CTLA-4 therapy, and around 43% of the dose-escalation patients had been treated with checkpoint inhibitors. Partial responses occurred in three dose-escalation patients, of whom one had hepatocellular carcinoma and two had cutaneous melanoma. The point of sequencing TCRbeta in the periphery was to test whether ivuxolimab changed TCR sequence diversity and drove clonal T-cell expansion. The paper reports the monotherapy dose-escalation portion (N = 52 patients) of the phase I ivuxolimab trial.

The CDR3 starts with the cysteine, ends with the phenylalanine, and has 16 residues. Only the CDR3 DNA is retained, 48 bases long and in frame from the first base. Taken from the germline V gene (reference sequence), the CDR1 and CDR2 loops are SGHKS and YYEKEE. V is clipped by 1 base and J by 0 bases, and the sequence between their germline boundaries is 13 bases long. Genomic DNA was extracted from sorted cells for sequencing of the TCRbeta CDR3 region. The immunoSEQ Assay was used for sequencing of TCRbeta CDR3 regions. In its TCRdb copy, this immuneACCESS table keeps in-frame sequences only and misses some clones. Where compared with another copy, unresolved V genes explain less than half of these, and the others have no known cause. Within this sample are roughly 48,000 clones, with about 86% of them counted one time only. Approximately 7% of the sample comes from the top ten. Summary of the overall study and its limitations: In partial responders in the 0.1-3.0 mg/kg groups, normalized peripheral clonal expansion was found to be among the lowest, especially among CD8+ T cells. The antigen specificity of the clonally expanded peripheral T cells was not determined. Low levels of normalized T-cell clonal expansion were also seen in some patients who did not respond. On average, CD8+ T cells showed more expanded clones than CD4+ T cells after ivuxolimab. At doses from 0.1 to 3.0 mg/kg, clonal expansion was seen in both CD4+ and CD8+ blood T cells between baseline and week 6.

A note on this clone: No cognate antigen has been identified for it. No base qualities exist here, and no much larger clone lies one base off it.

The trial excluded patients who had a history of autoimmune disease or were on systemic immunosuppression. Peripheral blood for TCR sequencing was collected from all dose cohorts at baseline, on cycle 4 day 1, and on cycle 7 day 1. The samples were taken from a phase I, first-in-human, multicenter, open-label dose-escalation trial of ivuxolimab. Adults with locally advanced or metastatic melanoma, renal cell, hepatocellular, or head and neck squamous cell carcinoma were enrolled in the trial. Before TCR sequencing, CD4+ and CD8+ T cells were separately sorted from peripheral blood. Recombination connected TRBV5-5 to TRBJ1-1; tentative D gene TRBD1, with 6 bases matching. The TCR sequence derives from an adult with an advanced solid tumor such as melanoma, head and neck, liver or kidney cancer. The sequencing used CD4+ or CD8+ T cells sorted from blood, collected in a trial of the OX40 agonist ivuxolimab. The CDR3 is CASSLSPPGVNTEAFF. The DNA reads TGTGCCAGCAGCTTGTCCCCACCAGGGGTGAACACTGAAGCTTTCTTT.